The entry below describes one T cell receptor beta chain. TCRdb re-called the 5' RACE reads with MiXCR, one entry per CDR3 protein. Among 30,000 or so distinct CDR3 sequences listed, approximately 6.6% were seen once. These data are taken from a study of T cells after yellow fever vaccination. The source material was PBMCs, either bulk or a sorted T-cell subset (CD4+, CD8+, memory, or dextramer-sorted; not recorded which), sampled on the day of the first yellow fever vaccination. The clonotype was recovered from a young man who received the YFV17D yellow fever vaccine.

In DNA form, the CDR3 reads TGTGCCAGCACCCAGGAGGTGGAGATTTCGAGCTCCTACGAGCAGTACTTC. Its translation is CASTQEVEISSSYEQYF. The J gene is TRBJ2-7, the V gene TRBV7-3, with TRBD2 as a possible D gene (5 bases). In germline, CDR1 is SGHTA, CDR2 FQGTGA. V was shortened by 7 bases and J by 0 bases, with 22 bases between the two germline ends. This CDR3 has 17 amino acids.